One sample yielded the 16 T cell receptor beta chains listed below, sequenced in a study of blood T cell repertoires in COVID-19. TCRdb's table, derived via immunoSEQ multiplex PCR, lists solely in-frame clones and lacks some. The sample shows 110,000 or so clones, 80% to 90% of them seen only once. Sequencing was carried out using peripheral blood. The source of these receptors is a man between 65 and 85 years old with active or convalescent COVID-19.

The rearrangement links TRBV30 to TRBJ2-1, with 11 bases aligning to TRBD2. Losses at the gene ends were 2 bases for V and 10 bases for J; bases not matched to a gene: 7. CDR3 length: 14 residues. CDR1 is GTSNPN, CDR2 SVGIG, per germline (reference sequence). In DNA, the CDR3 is TGTGCCTGGAGTCCCGGGACTAGCGGAACGGAGCAGTTCTTC. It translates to CAWSPGTSGTEQFF.

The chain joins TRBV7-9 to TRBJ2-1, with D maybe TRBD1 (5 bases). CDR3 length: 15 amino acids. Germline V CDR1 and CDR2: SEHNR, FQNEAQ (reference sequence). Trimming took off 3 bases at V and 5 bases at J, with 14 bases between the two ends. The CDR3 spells CASSFAQGVHNEQFF. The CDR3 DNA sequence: TGTGCCAGCAGCTTTGCGCAGGGTGTACACAATGAGCAGTTCTTC.

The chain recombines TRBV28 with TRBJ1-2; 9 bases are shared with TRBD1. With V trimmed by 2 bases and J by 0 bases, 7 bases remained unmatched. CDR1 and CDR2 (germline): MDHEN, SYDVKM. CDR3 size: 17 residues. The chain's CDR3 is CASSLGTGKKTNYGYTF. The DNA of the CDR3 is TGTGCCAGCAGTTTAGGGACAGGGAAAAAGACTAACTATGGCTACACCTTC.

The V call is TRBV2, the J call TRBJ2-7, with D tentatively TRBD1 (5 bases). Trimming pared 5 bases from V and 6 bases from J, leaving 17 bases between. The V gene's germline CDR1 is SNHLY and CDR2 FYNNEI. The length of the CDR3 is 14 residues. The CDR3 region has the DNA TGTGCCAGCAGTTCTCTGGTTACAGGCGGCGAGCAGTACTTC. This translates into CASSSLVTGGEQYF.

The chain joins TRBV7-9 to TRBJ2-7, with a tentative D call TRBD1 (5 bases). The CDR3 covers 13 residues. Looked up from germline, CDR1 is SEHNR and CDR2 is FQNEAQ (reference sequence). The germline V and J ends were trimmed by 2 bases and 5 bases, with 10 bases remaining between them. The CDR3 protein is CASSLQGINEQYF. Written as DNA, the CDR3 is TGTGCCAGCAGCTTACAGGGTATTAACGAGCAGTACTTC.

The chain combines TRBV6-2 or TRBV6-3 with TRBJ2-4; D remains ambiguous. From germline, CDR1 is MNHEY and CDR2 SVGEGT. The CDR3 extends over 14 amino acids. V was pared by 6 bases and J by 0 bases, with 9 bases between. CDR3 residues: CASSRLIAKNIQYF. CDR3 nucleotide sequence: TGTGCCAGCAGCCGACTGATAGCCAAAAACATTCAGTACTTC.

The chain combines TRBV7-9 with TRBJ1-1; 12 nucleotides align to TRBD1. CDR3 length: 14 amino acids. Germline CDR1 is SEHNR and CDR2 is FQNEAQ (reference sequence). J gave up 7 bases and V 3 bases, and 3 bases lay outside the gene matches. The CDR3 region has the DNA TGTGCCAGCAGCTTGGGACAGGGGGCAATTGAAGCTTTCTTT. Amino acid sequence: CASSLGQGAIEAFF. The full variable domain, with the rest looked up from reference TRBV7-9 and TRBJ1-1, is DTGVSQNPRHKITKRGQNVTFRCDPISEHNRLYWYRQTLGQGPEFLTYFQNEAQLEKSRLLSDRFSAERPKGSFSTLEIQRTEQGDSAMYLCASSLGQGAIEAFFGQGTRLTVV.

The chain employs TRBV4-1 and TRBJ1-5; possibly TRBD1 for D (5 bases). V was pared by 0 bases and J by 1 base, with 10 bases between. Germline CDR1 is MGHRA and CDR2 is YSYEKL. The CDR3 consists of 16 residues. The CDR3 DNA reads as TGCGCCAGCAGCCAAGATGGGGGGTTGAGCAATCAGCCCCAGCATTTT. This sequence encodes CASSQDGGLSNQPQHF.

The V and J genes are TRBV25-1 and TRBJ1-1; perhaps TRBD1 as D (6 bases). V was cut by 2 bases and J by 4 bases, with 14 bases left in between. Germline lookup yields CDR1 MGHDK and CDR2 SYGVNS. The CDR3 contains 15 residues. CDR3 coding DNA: TGTGCCAGCAGTGAAATGGGGGCCTTGGGCACTGAAGCTTTCTTT. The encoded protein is CASSEMGALGTEAFF.

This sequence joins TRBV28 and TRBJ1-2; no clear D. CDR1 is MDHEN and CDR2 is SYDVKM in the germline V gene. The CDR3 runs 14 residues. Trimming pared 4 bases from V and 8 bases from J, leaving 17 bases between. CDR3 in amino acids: CASSSSPGVRGYTF. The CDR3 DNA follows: TGTGCCAGCAGTTCTTCTCCCGGGGTTAGGGGCTACACCTTC.

CDR3 sequence reads: CASSINGGQGAGELFF. The CDR3 DNA sequence: TGCGCCAGCAGCATCAATGGGGGACAGGGGGCCGGGGAGCTGTTTTTT. V gene TRBV5-1 combines with J gene TRBJ2-2; TRBD1 agrees at 11 bases. Germline CDR1 is SGHRS and CDR2 is YFSETQ. The CDR3 is 16 residues long. With V trimmed by 4 bases and J by 6 bases, 8 bases remained unmatched.

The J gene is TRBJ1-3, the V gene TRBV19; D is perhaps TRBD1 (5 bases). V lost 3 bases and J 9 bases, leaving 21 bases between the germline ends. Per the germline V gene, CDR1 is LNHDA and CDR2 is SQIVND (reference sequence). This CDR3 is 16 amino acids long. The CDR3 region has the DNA TGTGCCAGTAGTATGGGAGGGGACGGATTTCATGGCACCATATATTTT. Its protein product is CASSMGGDGFHGTIYF.

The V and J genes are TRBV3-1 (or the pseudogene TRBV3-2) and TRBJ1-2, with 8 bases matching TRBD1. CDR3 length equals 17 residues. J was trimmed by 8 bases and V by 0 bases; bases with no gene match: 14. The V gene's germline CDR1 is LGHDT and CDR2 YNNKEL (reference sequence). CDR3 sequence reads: CASSQELVGTGFYGYTF. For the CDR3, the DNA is TGTGCCAGCAGCCAAGAATTAGTCGGGACAGGATTCTACGGCTACACCTTC.

CDR3 region: CASNRGGSRGEQFF. CDR3 DNA: TGTGCCAGCAACCGGGGCGGGAGTAGGGGTGAGCAGTTCTTC. The chain is built from TRBV9 and TRBJ2-1; 7 bases match TRBD2. Germline V lookup: CDR1 SGDLS, CDR2 YYNGEE. The CDR3 consists of 14 residues. With V trimmed by 6 bases and J by 9 bases, 12 bases remained unmatched.

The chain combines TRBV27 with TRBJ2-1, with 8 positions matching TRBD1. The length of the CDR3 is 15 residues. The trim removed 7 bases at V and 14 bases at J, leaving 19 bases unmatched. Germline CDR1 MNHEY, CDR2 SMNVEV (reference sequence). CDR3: CASTLSLDRVNIKFF. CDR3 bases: TGTGCCAGCACCCTAAGTCTGGACAGGGTAAATATCAAGTTCTTC.

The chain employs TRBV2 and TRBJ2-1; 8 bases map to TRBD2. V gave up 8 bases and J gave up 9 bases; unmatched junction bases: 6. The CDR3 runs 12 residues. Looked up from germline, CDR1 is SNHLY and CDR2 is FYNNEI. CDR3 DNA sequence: TGTGCCAGCGGGGGTACTAGCGGTGAGCAGTTCTTC. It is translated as CASGGTSGEQFF.